This T cell receptor (beta chain) was recorded in a study of cytomegalovirus exposure and HLA in healthy donors. The PCR ran on 60 Vbeta and 13 Jbeta primers. Sequencing used immunoSEQ multiplex PCR; TCRdb keeps in-frame clones, though not all of them. The profile shows approximately 140,000 clones, around 75% of them singletons. V lost 4 bases and J lost 7; bases outside the gene matches: 0. The germline V gene encodes CDR1 SQVTM and CDR2 ANQGSEA. The CDR3 loop spans 12 amino acids. Study results and caveats: Most TCR sequences showed up rarely, but some public TCRs showed up in many donors.

Turning to this clone: The antigen is not known.

The sequenced sample was PBMCs. This rearrangement joins TRBV29-1 to TRBJ2-1; 11 bases match TRBD2. This sequence originates from a human donor in good health. The CDR3 sequence is CSVASGGNEQFF. The CDR3 DNA sequence: TGCAGCGTTGCTAGCGGGGGGAATGAGCAGTTCTTC.